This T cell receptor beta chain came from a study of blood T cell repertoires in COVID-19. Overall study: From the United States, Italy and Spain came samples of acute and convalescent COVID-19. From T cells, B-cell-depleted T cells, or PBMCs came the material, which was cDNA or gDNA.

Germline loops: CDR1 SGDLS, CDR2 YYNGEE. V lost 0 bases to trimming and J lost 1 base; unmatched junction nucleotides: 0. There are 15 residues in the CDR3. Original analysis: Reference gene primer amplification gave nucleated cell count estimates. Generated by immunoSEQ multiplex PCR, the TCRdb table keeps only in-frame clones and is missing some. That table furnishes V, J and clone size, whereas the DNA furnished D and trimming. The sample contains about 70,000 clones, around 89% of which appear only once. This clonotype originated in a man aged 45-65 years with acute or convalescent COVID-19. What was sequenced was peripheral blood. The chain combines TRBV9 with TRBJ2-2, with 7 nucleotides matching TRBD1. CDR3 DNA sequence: TGTGCCAGCAGCGTAGGGACAGGGAACACCGGGGAGCTGTTTTTT. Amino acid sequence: CASSVGTGNTGELFF. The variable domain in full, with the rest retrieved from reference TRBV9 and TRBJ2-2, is DSGVTQTPKHLITATGQRVTLRCSPRSGDLSVYWYQQSLDQGLQFLIQYYNGEERAKGNILERFSAQQFPDLHSELNLSSLELGDSALYFCASSVGTGNTGELFFGEGSRLTVL.